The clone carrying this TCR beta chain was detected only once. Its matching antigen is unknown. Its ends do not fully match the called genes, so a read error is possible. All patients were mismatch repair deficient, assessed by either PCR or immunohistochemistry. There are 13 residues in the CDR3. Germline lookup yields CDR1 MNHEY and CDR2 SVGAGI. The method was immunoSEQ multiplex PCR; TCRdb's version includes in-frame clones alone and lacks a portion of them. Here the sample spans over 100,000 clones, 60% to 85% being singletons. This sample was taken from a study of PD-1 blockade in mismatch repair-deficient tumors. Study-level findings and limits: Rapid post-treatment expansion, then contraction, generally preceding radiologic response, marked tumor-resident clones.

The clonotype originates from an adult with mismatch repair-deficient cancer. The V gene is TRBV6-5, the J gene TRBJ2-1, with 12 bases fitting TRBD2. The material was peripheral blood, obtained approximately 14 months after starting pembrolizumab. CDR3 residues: CASSDTSGRSRIF. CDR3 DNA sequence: TGTGCCAGCAGTGACACTAGCGGGAGGAGCAGGATCTTC.